The entry below gives a single TCR beta chain sequence along with its context. Its target is not known. V lost 4 bases and J lost 1, with 12 bases in between. The CDR3 sequence is 14 residues long. CDR1 is SGHRS and CDR2 is YFSETQ in the germline V gene. This specimen belongs to a study of T-cell memory formation after mild COVID-19. Study-wide context: TCR clustering was largely donor specific. Regarding the study as a whole: Mainly CM and EM harbored the contracting CD4+ clones; mainly EMRA harbored the CD8+ ones.

Via MiXCR, TCRdb re-called the 5' RACE reads, giving one row per CDR3 protein. Of a few hundred thousand distinct CDR3 sequences in the sample, roughly 21% were seen once. Sample: PBMCs or a T cell subset sorted from them (not recorded which). V is TRBV5-1 and J is TRBJ2-7; possible D gene TRBD1, 5 bases. The sequence was collected from a young man who had mild COVID-19 (a few samples of this study predate the infection). Cell type and time point are not known. The CDR3 here is CASSGAEYSYEQYF. CDR3 bases: TGCGCCAGCAGCGGGGCAGAATATTCCTACGAGCAGTACTTC.